The T cell receptor (beta chain) under discussion was sequenced for a study of T cell clusters in autoimmune cytopenias. The study's findings and limits: Primary autoimmune cytopenia patients appeared to lack physiological T cell clusters present in healthy donors. Active autoimmune hepatitis patients had roughly 2.9-fold fewer exclusive TRB clusters than healthy donors. TRB repertoire shifts in secondary cytopenia and chronic lymphocytic leukemia mostly reflected lymphoma, not autoimmunity.

One tube held mixed TRB-A and TRB-B primer pools for touch-down PCR. TCRdb reprocessed the multiplex PCR reads, with one entry per CDR3 protein and no DNA. The ten top clones account for roughly a sixth, within a sample of fewer than 1,200 distinct CDR3 sequences. CDR3 size: 13 residues. Per the germline V gene, CDR1 is SGHAT and CDR2 is FQDESV (reference sequence). TRB was amplified from about 260 ng of peripheral blood genomic DNA per sample. Measured by frequency, this clonotype is large. Its specificity is unknown. Sequenced material: peripheral blood. V gene TRBV11-1 combines with J gene TRBJ2-7; TCRdb picks TRBD1, but there is no DNA to check that call. The sequence derives from a human donor with an autoimmune cytopenia or autoimmune hepatitis (not recorded which). The CDR3 region is CASSLGPGYEQYF. The whole variable domain, filled in from reference TRBV11-1 and TRBJ2-7, reads EAEVAQSPRYKITEKSQAVAFWCDPISGHATLYWYRQILGQGPELLVQFQDESVVDDSQLPKDRFSAERLKGVDSTLKIQPAELGDSAMYLCASSLGPGYEQYFGPGTRLTVT.